The clone carrying this T cell receptor (beta chain) was detected only once. The antigen remains undetermined. Naive-designated CD8 cells lacked CD45RO, were positively enriched for CCR7, and omitted terminally differentiated effector memory CD45RA+ cells. V dropped 5 bases and J dropped 1 base, with 23 bases sitting between them. The length of the CDR3 is 18 residues. From germline, CDR1 is SGHAT and CDR2 FQNNGV. This specimen comes from a study of shared clonotypes between healthy human individuals. Study results and caveats: In having few donors, the study represented limited genetic and exposure-history diversity.

This table comes from immunoSEQ multiplex PCR, and its TCRdb copy is limited to in-frame clones, with some not included. The repertoire has about 2,100,000 clones, about 92% of them found once; the top ten carry over 1.5%. Sequenced material: naive CD8+ T cells from PBMCs. This TCR derives from a man aged 18-30 years in good health. Some clones in this sample may be carry-over from other donors' samples. The gene calls are TRBV11-2 and TRBJ1-1; the D gene is possibly TRBD1 (6 bases). CDR3 sequence (DNA): TGTGCCAGCAGCCCCCCCCCAGGGGCCTCGGTTCGGAACACTGAAGCTTTCTTT. Translating gives CASSPPPGASVRNTEAFF.